This entry describes one TCR beta chain. This clonotype is characterized as medium-sized (0.01 to 0.1%). Its antigen target is currently unknown. No much larger clone is present one base from it, and per-base qualities are unavailable. Sequencing was performed on a NextSeq 500. TCR libraries were prepared from approximately 14 ng of total RNA with the QIAseq Immune Repertoire RNA Library Kit, Human TCR Panel. Sequencing of the TCR libraries was done on an Illumina NextSeq with a Mid Output V2 kit and asymmetric 261x41 paired-end reads. Every TCR library was diluted to roughly 4 nM, then pooled, denatured and loaded at roughly 0.97 pM. On the authors' methods: TCR FASTQ files were processed in the QIAGEN GeneGlobe Data Analysis Center, with downstream analysis in R 3.5.2. Clonality was calculated as one minus the Shannon entropy normalized by the log of the number of unique productive sequences. For each subset, Fisher exact tests at 5% FDR were used to find TRA or TRB clonotypes whose abundance differed between baseline and M1. Clonotypes with differential abundance were classified as emerging, expanding, contracting or non-expanding/contracting. Repertoire overlap between patients was measured with Morisita's overlap index. The raw public data were reprocessed by TCRdb itself: fastp quality trimming at Q25, MiXCR clonotype calling, in-frame beta chains only. Here each entry gathers all rows of one CDR3 protein and keeps the most common genes and DNA. V and J calls and clone size were set by TCRdb, not the authors. The sample records over 550 distinct CDR3 sequences, 8.1% of which are singletons. The ten largest clones add up to around 35% of the sample.

This entry is derived from a study of circulating CD8 cells and anti-PD-1 response in melanoma (dated by TCRdb to 2020 to 2021). Background on the whole study: Nivolumab was administered to patients intravenously at 3 mg/kg every 2 weeks. The melanoma cohort had around 13 patients, seven of whom got anti-PD-1 as first-line therapy, while the other six had previously had targeted therapy or immunotherapy. Patients with complete or partial responses were classified as responders; those with stable or progressive disease (RECIST v1.1) as non-responders. The TCR repertoire analysis covered approximately 11 melanoma patients: 7 non-responders and 4 responders. PD-1 on on-treatment samples was detected using a biotinylated anti-human IgG4 antibody. Results and caveats for the whole study, not just this receptor: Repertoires were largely private between subsets, with under 7% of TRB clonotypes shared at M1; sharing was highest between DPOS and TIGIT. The published TCR repertoire comparisons relied only on baseline and M1 samples from a small cohort that had few responders. Because tumor material was not accessible, tumor reactivity was instead assessed by peptide assays on expanded sorted subsets. Both treatment-naive and previously treated patients were included in the cohort, and this mixing was noted by the authors as something that could influence results. The DNEG repertoire had the highest diversity, the PD-1 and DPOS repertoires had similar and higher clonality, and the TIGIT repertoires had the lowest diversity. Experiments were generally performed without replicates because of limited material.

Using a BD FACSAria II cell sorter, four subsets defined by PD-1 and/or TIGIT were sorted out of live CD3+CD8+TCRalphabeta+ cells. To characterize relevance to anti-PD-1 therapy response, circulating CD8 T cells were sorted into four subsets based on PD-1 and TIGIT expression. Both TCR alpha and TCR beta chains were sequenced from each sorted CD8 T-cell subset. Peripheral blood was collected before the first anti-PD-1 injection, after two injections and after four injections. PBMCs were immediately isolated by Ficoll gradient centrifugation. Until use, PBMCs were stored frozen in liquid nitrogen in RPMI containing 20% FCS and about 10% DMSO. Thawed PBMCs were stained with a viability dye and antibodies against CD3, CD8alpha, TCRalphabeta, PD-1 and TIGIT. The RNeasy Kit was used to extract total RNA, and all samples came in with a RIN above 7. From the germline V gene, CDR1 is SNHLY and CDR2 is FYNNEI. V is trimmed back by 7 bases and J by 9 bases, and the junction contains 5 bases that no gene match accounts for. Inclusive of the bounding cysteine and phenylalanine, the CDR3 is 13 residues long. Left in the record is the CDR3 DNA by itself, 39 bases read in frame from the first base.

This TCR was sampled from a human donor with melanoma. The input for sequencing was CD8+ T cells from PBMCs, taken at baseline or after one month of anti-PD-1 therapy (not recorded which). The sequence is built from TRBV2 and TRBJ2-1, with TRBD2 matching 11 junction bases. In nucleotides, the sequence is TGTGCCAGCATACTAGCGGGGGCTACTGAGCAGTTCTTC. The translation is CASILAGATEQFF.